The 18 T cell receptor beta chains listed next were all sequenced from one sample in a study of STAT5B mutations in CD4+ large granular lymphocyte leukemia. TCRdb keeps only in-frame clones here, not all; method: immunoSEQ multiplex PCR. The sample has about 35,000 clones, roughly 82% seen once. Sequenced material: CD4+ T cells from blood buffy coats. The origin of the receptors is a human donor in good health.

The V gene is TRBV5-8, the J gene TRBJ1-4, with a weak D call TRBD1 (5 bases). The V and J ends lost 4 bases and 6 bases respectively, with 13 bases between them. This CDR3 is 14 amino acids long. Per germline, CDR1 SGHTS and CDR2 YDEGEE. The CDR3 loop is CASSTRAVYEKLFF. DNA for the CDR3: TGTGCCAGCAGCACCAGGGCCGTTTATGAAAAACTGTTTTTT.

The J gene is TRBJ1-2, the V gene TRBV10-3; D is possibly TRBD1 (5 bases). The V end was cut by 3 bases, the J end by 5 bases, with 10 bases between. Germline-derived CDR1 and CDR2 are ENHRY and SYGVKD. The CDR3 runs 13 residues. As DNA, the CDR3 is TGTGCCATCAGTGACGGGACGGCGTATGGCTACACCTTC. As protein: CAISDGTAYGYTF.

V gene TRBV27 combines with J gene TRBJ1-1, with 9 bases that match TRBD1. CDR3 size: 14 residues. The J segment lost 8 bases and the V segment lost 3 bases, leaving 7 bases of the junction unmatched. Per the germline V gene, CDR1 is MNHEY and CDR2 is SMNVEV (reference sequence). CDR3 loop: CASSFLTGGGEAFF. The CDR3 coding sequence is TGTGCCAGCAGTTTCCTGACAGGGGGTGGAGAAGCTTTCTTT.

The chain is built from TRBV7-2 and TRBJ2-6; D gene uncertain. Germline CDR1 is SGHTA and CDR2 is FQGNSA. The V gene lost 1 base and the J gene lost 1 base, with 8 bases spanning the gap. CDR3 length equals 16 residues. This chain's CDR3 is CASSLGPPSGANVLTF. The CDR3 DNA is TGTGCCAGCAGCTTAGGGCCTCCTTCTGGGGCCAACGTCCTGACTTTC.

The chain combines TRBV10-3 with TRBJ2-1; 8 bases map to TRBD2. V was clipped by 6 bases and J by 6 bases; unmatched bases: 7. Germline V gene lookup returns CDR1 ENHRY and CDR2 SYGVKD. The CDR3 has 14 residues. CDR3 nucleotides: TGTGCCATCAGGGGCTCCGGGACTAGCAATGAGCAGTTCTTC. Protein sequence: CAIRGSGTSNEQFF.

V gene TRBV5-4 combines with J gene TRBJ1-2; weak D call: TRBD1 (6 bases). This CDR3 has 16 amino acids. Looked up from germline, CDR1 is SGHNT and CDR2 is YYREEE (reference sequence). V lost 3 bases, J lost 7 bases, and 22 bases lay in between. The CDR3 bases are TGTGCCAGCAGCTCCAAGACAGGACCGGCGAGAGGTGGCTACACCTTC. Protein: CASSSKTGPARGGYTF. The variable domain in full, with the rest retrieved from reference TRBV5-4 and TRBJ1-2, is ETGVTQSPTHLIKTRGQQVTLRCSSQSGHNTVSWYQQALGQGPQFIFQYYREEENGRGNFPPRFSGLQFPNYSSELNVNALELDDSALYLCASSSKTGPARGGYTFGSGTRLTVV.

This chain joins TRBV9 and TRBJ2-7; 10 bases map to TRBD2. The CDR3 loop spans 15 amino acids. V trimming: 0 bases; J trimming: 5 bases; junction bases outside the gene matches: 5. Germline CDR1 SGDLS, CDR2 YYNGEE. The CDR3 loop reads CASSVGASGSDEQYF. For the CDR3, the DNA is TGTGCCAGCAGCGTAGGGGCTAGCGGGAGCGACGAGCAGTACTTC.

This clone has only one observation. The chain recombines TRBV12-5 with TRBJ2-5; D is undetermined. V was shortened by 5 bases and J by 5 bases, with 18 bases between the two germline ends. Germline V gene sequence: CDR1 LGHNT, CDR2 FRNRAP. The CDR3 has 15 residues. The CDR3 region is CASGPPAGDFETQYF. CDR3 bases: TGTGCTAGTGGTCCCCCCGCTGGAGATTTCGAGACCCAGTACTTC.

The rearrangement joins TRBV6-1 to TRBJ2-1; the match to TRBD2 covers 9 bases. This CDR3 spans 14 amino acids. In germline, CDR1 is MNHNS, CDR2 SASEGT. Losses at the gene ends were 6 bases for V and 8 bases for J; bases not matched to a gene: 8. CDR3 sequence reads: CASREREERDEQFF. CDR3 in DNA: TGTGCCAGCAGGGAGCGGGAGGAAAGGGATGAGCAGTTCTTC.

The chain carries TRBV9 and TRBJ2-1; TRBD2 matches 10 bases. Germline V gene data show CDR1 as SGDLS and CDR2 as YYNGEE. This CDR3 is built from 17 residues. J was trimmed by 1 base and V by 4 bases; bases with no gene match: 8. CDR3 loop: CASSPTAGGRSYNEQFF. CDR3 bases: TGTGCCAGCAGCCCCACAGCGGGAGGGCGATCCTACAATGAGCAGTTCTTC.

The chain carries TRBV27 and TRBJ1-2; 9 positions match TRBD1. V lost 8 bases, J lost 8 bases, and 12 bases stayed unmatched. This CDR3 contains 14 residues. Germline V gene data show CDR1 as MNHEY and CDR2 as SMNVEV (reference sequence). The CDR3 is CASGTVQGARGYTF. CDR3 bases: TGTGCCAGCGGGACCGTACAGGGGGCGAGGGGCTACACCTTC.

The chain is built from TRBV30 and TRBJ2-1, with 9 bases identical to TRBD2. The germline gives CDR1 GTSNPN, CDR2 SVGIG (reference sequence). The CDR3 spans 17 residues. V lost 0 bases to trimming and J lost 5 bases; unmatched junction nucleotides: 11. For the CDR3, the DNA is TGTGCCTGGAGTGTACGGGTTACTAGCGGGTCCCACAATGAGCAGTTCTTC. This translates into CAWSVRVTSGSHNEQFF.

The chain recombines TRBV5-6 with TRBJ2-1; 8 nucleotides align to TRBD2. In germline, CDR1 is SGHDT, CDR2 YYEEEE. This CDR3 region has 17 residues. The V gene end was trimmed by 0 bases and the J gene end by 0 bases; junction bases not matched to a gene: 5. CDR3 loop: CASSLVSGTSSYNEQFF. In DNA, the CDR3 is TGTGCCAGCAGCTTGGTTAGCGGGACGAGCTCCTACAATGAGCAGTTCTTC. Together with reference TRBV5-6 and TRBJ2-1, the CDR3 gives the full variable domain: DAGVTQSPTHLIKTRGQQVTLRCSPKSGHDTVSWYQQALGQGPQFIFQYYEEEERQRGNFPDRFSGHQFPNYSSELNVNALLLGDSALYLCASSLVSGTSSYNEQFFGPGTRLTVL.

This chain connects TRBV27 to TRBJ2-7; 12 bases line up with TRBD1. This CDR3 region has 16 residues. With 6 bases clipped from V and 3 bases from J, the junction kept 9 bases outside the gene matches. Germline assignment: CDR1 MNHEY and CDR2 SMNVEV (reference sequence). CDR3: CASSTTGTGGFYEQYF. The CDR3, as DNA: TGTGCCAGCAGCACCACCGGGACAGGGGGCTTCTACGAGCAGTACTTC.

The chain has TRBV7-2 and TRBJ2-7; TRBD2 might be the D (5 bases). Looked up from germline, CDR1 is SGHTA and CDR2 is FQGNSA. The CDR3 runs 14 residues. With 8 bases removed from V and 0 bases from J, the gap between germline ends came to 14 bases. CDR3 sequence: CASGMDWASYEQYF. DNA of the CDR3: TGTGCCAGCGGCATGGACTGGGCCTCCTACGAGCAGTACTTC.

Only one count was recorded for this clone. J is TRBJ1-5 and V is TRBV27; 9 positions agree with TRBD1. The J segment lost 2 bases and the V segment lost 8 bases, leaving 10 bases of the junction unmatched. CDR1 MNHEY and CDR2 SMNVEV come from the germline V gene (reference sequence). The CDR3 is 16 residues long. CDR3: CASGSDRGFGNQPQHF. The CDR3 DNA is TGTGCCAGCGGGTCTGACAGGGGGTTTGGCAATCAGCCCCAGCATTTT.

The chain joins TRBV7-2 to TRBJ2-5, with D perhaps being TRBD1 or TRBD2 (5 bases each). There are 14 residues in the CDR3. V lost 2 bases and J lost 5, with 12 bases in between. Per germline, CDR1 SGHTA and CDR2 FQGNSA. The CDR3 DNA reads as TGTGCCAGCAGCTTATCTGGGACGTGGGAGACCCAGTACTTC. Protein: CASSLSGTWETQYF.

This clone has only one observation. The rearrangement joins TRBV6-4 to TRBJ2-1; 16 positions match TRBD2. Germline V gene sequence: CDR1 MRHNA, CDR2 SNTAGT. CDR3 length: 16 residues. Trimming took 0 bases from V and 8 from J; bases not matched to a gene: 1. The CDR3 coding sequence is TGTGCCAGCAGTGACTCCGGGACTAGCGGGAGGGATGAGCAGTTCTTC. It codes for CASSDSGTSGRDEQFF.